This T cell receptor beta chain was recovered during a study of control samples from healthy donors and cancer patients (dated by TCRdb to 2020 to 2022). The library relied on the immunoSEQ multiplex PCR assay. TCRdb provides this immuneACCESS table in a form limited to in-frame rearrangements. Some clones are lacking; in checked studies, under half of them reflect an unresolved V gene, and why the rest are absent is not known. Here the sample has 65,000 to 75,000 clones; 87% occur a single time. The ten top clones hold over 3.5% of the sample. Concerning this clone: This clone's antigen is unknown. Base-call qualities are not available, and no considerably larger clone is one nucleotide away.

V has 5 bases trimmed and J has 4 bases trimmed; junction bases matching no gene number 10. The germline V gene provides CDR1 MDHEN and CDR2 SYDVKM. The CDR3, cysteine through phenylalanine, is 15 amino acids long. The entry retains the CDR3 DNA only, 45 bases that are in frame from base 1. Material: blood. The chain employs TRBV28 and TRBJ1-2, with TRBD1 identical over 7 junction bases. This TCR was recovered from a woman aged 50 to 65 in good health. The DNA is TGTGCCAGCAGTCGAACAGGGGAGTACGGCTATGGCTACACCTTC. It translates to CASSRTGEYGYGYTF.